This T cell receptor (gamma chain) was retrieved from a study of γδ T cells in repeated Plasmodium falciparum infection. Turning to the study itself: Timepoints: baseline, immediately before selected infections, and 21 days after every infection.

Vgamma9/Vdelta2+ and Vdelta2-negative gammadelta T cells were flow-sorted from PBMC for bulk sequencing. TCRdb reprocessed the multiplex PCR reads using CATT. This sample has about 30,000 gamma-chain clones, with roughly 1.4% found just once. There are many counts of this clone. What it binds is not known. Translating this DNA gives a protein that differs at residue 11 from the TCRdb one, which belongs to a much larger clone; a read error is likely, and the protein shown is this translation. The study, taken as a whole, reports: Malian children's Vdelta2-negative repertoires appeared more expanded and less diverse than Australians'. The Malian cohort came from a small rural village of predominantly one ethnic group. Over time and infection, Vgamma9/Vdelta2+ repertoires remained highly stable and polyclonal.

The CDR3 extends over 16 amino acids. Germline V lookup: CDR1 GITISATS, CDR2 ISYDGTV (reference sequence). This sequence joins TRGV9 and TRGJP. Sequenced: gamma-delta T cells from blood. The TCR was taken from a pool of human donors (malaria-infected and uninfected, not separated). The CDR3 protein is CALWEIRELGEKIKVF. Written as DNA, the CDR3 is TGTGCCTTGTGGGAGATTCGAGAGTTGGGCGAAAAAATCAAGGTATTT.